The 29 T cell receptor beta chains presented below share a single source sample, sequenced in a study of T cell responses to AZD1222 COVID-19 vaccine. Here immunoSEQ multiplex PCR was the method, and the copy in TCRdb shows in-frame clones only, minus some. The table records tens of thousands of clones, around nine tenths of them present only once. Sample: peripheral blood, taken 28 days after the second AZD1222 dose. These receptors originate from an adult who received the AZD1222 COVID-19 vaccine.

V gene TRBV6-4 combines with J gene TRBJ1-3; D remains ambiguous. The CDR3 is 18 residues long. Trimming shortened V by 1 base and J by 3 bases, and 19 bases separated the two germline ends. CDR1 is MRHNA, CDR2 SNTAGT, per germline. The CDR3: CASSDWGGRVRFGNTIYF. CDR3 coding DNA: TGTGCCAGCAGTGACTGGGGAGGGAGGGTAAGATTTGGAAACACCATATATTTT.

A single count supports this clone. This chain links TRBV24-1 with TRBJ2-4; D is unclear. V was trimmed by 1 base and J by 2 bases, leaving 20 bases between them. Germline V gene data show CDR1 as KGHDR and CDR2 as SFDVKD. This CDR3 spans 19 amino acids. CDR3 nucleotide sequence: TGTGCCACCAGTGATTTCCCCCGGGTGGAACACGTAACCAAAAACATTCAGTACTTC. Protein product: CATSDFPRVEHVTKNIQYF.

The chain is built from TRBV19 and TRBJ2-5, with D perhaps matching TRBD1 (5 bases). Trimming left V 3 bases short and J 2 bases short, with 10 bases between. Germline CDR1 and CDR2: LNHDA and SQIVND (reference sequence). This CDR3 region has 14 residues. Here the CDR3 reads CASSIRQTQETQYF. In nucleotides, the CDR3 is TGTGCCAGTAGTATTAGACAGACTCAAGAGACCCAGTACTTC.

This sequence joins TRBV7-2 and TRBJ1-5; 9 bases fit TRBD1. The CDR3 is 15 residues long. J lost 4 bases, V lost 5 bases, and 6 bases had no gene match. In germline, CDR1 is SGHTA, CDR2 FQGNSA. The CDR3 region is CASSPQDRGNQPQHF. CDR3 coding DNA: TGTGCCAGCAGCCCACAGGACAGGGGTAATCAGCCCCAGCATTTT.

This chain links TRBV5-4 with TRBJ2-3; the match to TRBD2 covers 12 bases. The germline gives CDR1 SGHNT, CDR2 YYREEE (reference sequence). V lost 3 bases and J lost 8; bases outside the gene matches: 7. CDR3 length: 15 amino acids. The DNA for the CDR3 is TGTGCCAGCAGCTCTGGACTAGCGGGACGAAGTACGCAGTATTTT. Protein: CASSSGLAGRSTQYF.

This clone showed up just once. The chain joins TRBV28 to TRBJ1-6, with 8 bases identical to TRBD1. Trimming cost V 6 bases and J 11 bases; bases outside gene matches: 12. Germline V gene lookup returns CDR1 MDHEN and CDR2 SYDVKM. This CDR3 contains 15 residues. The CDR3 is CASRDVGQGVAPLHF. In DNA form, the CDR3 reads TGTGCCAGCAGGGACGTTGGACAGGGTGTGGCACCCCTCCACTTT.

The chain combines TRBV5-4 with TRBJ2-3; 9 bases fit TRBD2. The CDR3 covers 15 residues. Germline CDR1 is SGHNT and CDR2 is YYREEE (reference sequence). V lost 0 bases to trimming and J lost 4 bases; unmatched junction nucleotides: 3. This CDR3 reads CASSLVLAGADTQYF. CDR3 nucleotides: TGTGCCAGCAGCTTGGTACTAGCGGGTGCAGATACGCAGTATTTT.

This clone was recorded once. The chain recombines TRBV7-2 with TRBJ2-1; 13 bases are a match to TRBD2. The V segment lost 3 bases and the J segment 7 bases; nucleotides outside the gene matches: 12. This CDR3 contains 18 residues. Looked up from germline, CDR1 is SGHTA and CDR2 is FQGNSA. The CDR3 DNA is TGTGCCAGCAGCTTGAGCTCGGGACTAGCGGGACGCACAAATGAGCAGTTCTTC. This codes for CASSLSSGLAGRTNEQFF.

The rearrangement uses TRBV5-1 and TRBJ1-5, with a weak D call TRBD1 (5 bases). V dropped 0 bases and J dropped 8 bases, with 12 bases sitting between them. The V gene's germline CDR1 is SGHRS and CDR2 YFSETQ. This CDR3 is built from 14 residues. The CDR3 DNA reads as TGCGCCAGCAGCTTGGGAGGGGTGGGTGAGCCCCAGCATTTT. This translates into CASSLGGVGEPQHF.

CDR3 loop: CASSLGQGVATIYF. Here the CDR3 DNA reads TGTGCCAGCAGCCTGGGACAGGGGGTCGCCACCATATATTTT. This chain links TRBV5-4 with TRBJ1-3; TRBD1 agrees at 11 bases. There are 14 residues in the CDR3. Losses at the gene ends were 4 bases for V and 9 bases for J; bases not matched to a gene: 6. Germline CDR1 reads SGHNT; CDR2 reads YYREEE (reference sequence).

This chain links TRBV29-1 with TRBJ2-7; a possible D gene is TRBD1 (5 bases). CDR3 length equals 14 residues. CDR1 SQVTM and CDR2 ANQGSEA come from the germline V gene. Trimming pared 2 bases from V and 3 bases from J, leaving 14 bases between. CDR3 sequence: CSVERQGASYEQYF. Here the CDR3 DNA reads TGCAGCGTTGAACGGCAGGGCGCCAGCTACGAGCAGTACTTC.

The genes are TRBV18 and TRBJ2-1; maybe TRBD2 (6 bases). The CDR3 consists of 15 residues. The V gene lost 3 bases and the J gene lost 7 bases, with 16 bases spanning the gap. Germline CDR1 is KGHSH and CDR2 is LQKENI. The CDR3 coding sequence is TGTGCCAGCTCACCGCGGGACTCTTTAGAGAATGAGCAGTTCTTC. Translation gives CASSPRDSLENEQFF.

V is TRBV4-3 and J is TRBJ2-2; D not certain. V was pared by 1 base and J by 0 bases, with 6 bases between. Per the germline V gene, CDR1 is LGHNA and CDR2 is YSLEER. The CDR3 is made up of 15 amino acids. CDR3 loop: CASSQGSANTGELFF. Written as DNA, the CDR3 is TGCGCCAGCAGCCAAGGATCAGCGAACACCGGGGAGCTGTTTTTT.

CDR3 protein: CASSLDFGSGNTIYF. In DNA form, the CDR3 reads TGTGCCAGCAGCCTGGACTTTGGCTCTGGAAACACCATATATTTT. J is TRBJ1-3 and V is TRBV6-6; no clear D. V was trimmed by 6 bases and J by 0 bases, leaving 12 bases between them. CDR3 length equals 15 residues. Germline loops: CDR1 MNHNY, CDR2 SVGAGI (reference sequence).

CDR3 bases: TGCGCCAGCAGCTCTATCCGGGGAGGGGCCCAAGAGACCCAGTACTTC. Amino acids: CASSSIRGGAQETQYF. The rearrangement links TRBV5-1 to TRBJ2-5; 7 nucleotides match TRBD2. V lost 3 bases and J lost 1; bases outside the gene matches: 9. Germline V gene data show CDR1 as SGHRS and CDR2 as YFSETQ. This CDR3 spans 16 amino acids.

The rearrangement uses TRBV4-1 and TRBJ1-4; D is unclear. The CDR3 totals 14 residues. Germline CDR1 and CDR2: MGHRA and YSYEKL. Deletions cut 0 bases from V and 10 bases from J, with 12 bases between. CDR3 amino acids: CASSQDPGASKLFF. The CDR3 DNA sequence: TGCGCCAGCAGCCAAGATCCAGGAGCCTCAAAACTGTTTTTT.

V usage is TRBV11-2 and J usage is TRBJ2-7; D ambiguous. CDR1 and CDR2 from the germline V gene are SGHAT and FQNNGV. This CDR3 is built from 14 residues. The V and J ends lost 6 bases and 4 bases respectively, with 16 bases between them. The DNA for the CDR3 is TGTGCCAGCAGTAGGAGCGATCTTAGGTACGAGCAGTACTTC. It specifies CASSRSDLRYEQYF.

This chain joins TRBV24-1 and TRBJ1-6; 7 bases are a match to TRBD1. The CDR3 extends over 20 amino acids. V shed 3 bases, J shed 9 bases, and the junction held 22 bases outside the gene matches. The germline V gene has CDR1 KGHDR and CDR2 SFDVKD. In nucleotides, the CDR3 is TGTGCCACCAGTGATGTCCGGGACAGCCCCCACAGAACTTATCGTTCACCCCTCCACTTT. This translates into CATSDVRDSPHRTYRSPLHF.

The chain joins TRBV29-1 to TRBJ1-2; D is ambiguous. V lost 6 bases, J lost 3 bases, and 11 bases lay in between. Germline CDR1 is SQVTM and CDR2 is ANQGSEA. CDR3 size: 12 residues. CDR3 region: CSVPDTYYGYTF. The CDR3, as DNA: TGCAGCGTACCCGACACTTACTATGGCTACACCTTC. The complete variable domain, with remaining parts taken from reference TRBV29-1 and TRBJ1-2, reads SAVISQKPSRDICQRGTSLTIQCQVDSQVTMMFWYRQQPGQSLTLIATANQGSEATYESGFVIDKFPISRPNLTFSTLTVSNMSPEDSSIYLCSVPDTYYGYTFGSGTRLTVV.

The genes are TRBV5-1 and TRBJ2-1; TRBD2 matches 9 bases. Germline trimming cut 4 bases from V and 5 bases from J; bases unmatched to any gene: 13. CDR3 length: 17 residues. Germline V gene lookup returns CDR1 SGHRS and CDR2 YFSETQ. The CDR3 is CASSPSPGTSRNNEQFF. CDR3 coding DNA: TGCGCCAGCAGCCCTTCCCCCGGGACTAGCAGGAACAATGAGCAGTTCTTC.

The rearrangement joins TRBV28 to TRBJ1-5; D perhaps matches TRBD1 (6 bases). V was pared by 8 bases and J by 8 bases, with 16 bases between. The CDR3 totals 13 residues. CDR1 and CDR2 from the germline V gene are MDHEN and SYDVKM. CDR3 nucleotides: TGTGCCAGCGAGGGGGGGCGCCTCGAGCCCCAGCATTTT. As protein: CASEGGRLEPQHF.

The chain's CDR3 is CASSPQGTSGGETQYF. As DNA, the CDR3 is TGTGCCAGCTCACCGCAAGGGACTAGCGGGGGAGAGACCCAGTACTTC. The chain employs TRBV18 and TRBJ2-5; TRBD2 matches 14 bases. This CDR3 comprises 16 residues. Trimming cost V 3 bases and J 4 bases; bases outside gene matches: 4. The V gene's germline CDR1 is KGHSH and CDR2 LQKENI.

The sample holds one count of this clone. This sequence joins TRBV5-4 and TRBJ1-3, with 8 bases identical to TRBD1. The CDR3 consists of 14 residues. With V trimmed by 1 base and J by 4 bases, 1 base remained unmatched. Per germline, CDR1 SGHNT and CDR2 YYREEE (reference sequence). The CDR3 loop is CASSLQGAGNTIYF. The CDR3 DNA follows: TGTGCCAGCAGCTTGCAGGGGGCGGGAAACACCATATATTTT.

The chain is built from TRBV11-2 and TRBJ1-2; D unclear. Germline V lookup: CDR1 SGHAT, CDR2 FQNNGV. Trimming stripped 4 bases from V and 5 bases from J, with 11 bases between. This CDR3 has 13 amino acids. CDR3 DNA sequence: TGTGCCAGCAGCTCAATAAAATCTTATGGCTACACCTTC. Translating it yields CASSSIKSYGYTF.

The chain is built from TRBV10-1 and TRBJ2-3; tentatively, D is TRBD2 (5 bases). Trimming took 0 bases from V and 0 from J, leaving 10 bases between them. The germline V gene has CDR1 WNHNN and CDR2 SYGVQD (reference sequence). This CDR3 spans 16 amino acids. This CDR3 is CASSESRTGSTDTQYF. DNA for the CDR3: TGCGCCAGCAGTGAGTCGAGAACGGGGAGCACAGATACGCAGTATTTT.

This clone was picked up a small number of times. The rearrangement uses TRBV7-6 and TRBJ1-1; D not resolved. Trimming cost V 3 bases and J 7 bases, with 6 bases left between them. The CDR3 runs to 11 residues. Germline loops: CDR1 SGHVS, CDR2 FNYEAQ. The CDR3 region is CASSLYGEAFF. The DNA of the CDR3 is TGTGCCAGCAGCTTGTACGGTGAAGCTTTCTTT. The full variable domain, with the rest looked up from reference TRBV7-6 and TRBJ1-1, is GAGVSQSPRYKVTKRGQDVALRCDPISGHVSLYWYRQALGQGPEFLTYFNYEAQQDKSGLPNDRFSAERPEGSISTLTIQRTEQRDSAMYRCASSLYGEAFFGQGTRLTVV.

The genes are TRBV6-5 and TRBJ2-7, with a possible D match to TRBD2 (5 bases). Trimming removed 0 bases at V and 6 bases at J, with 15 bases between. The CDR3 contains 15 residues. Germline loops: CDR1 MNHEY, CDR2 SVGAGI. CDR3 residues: CASSYSIAIPSEQYF. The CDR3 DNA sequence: TGTGCCAGCAGTTACTCGATAGCGATACCTAGCGAGCAGTACTTC.

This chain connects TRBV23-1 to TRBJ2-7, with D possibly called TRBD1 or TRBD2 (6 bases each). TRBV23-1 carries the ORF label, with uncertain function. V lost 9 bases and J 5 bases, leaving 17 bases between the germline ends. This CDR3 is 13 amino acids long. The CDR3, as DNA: TGCGCCAGTGAGGTGGTGGAGGGGGACGAGCAGTACTTC. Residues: CASEVVEGDEQYF.

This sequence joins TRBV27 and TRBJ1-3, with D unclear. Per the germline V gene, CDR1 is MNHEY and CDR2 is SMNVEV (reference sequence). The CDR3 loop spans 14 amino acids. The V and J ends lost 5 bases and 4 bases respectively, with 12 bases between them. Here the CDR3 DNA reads TGTGCCAGCAGTCCCCTCAGTCCAGGAAACACCATATATTTT. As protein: CASSPLSPGNTIYF.